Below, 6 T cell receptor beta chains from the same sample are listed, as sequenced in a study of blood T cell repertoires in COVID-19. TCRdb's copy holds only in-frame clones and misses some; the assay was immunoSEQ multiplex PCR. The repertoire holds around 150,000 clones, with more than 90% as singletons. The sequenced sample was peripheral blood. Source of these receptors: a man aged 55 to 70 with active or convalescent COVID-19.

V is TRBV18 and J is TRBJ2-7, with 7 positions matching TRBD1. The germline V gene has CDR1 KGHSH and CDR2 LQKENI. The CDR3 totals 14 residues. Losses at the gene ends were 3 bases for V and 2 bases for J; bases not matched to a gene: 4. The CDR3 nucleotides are TGTGCCAGCTCACCTAACAGGGGAACCTACGAGCAGTACTTC. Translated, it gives CASSPNRGTYEQYF. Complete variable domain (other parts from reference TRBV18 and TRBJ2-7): NAGVMQNPRHLVRRRGQEARLRCSPMKGHSHVYWYRQLPEEGLKFMVYLQKENIIDESGMPKERFSAEFPKEGPSILRIQQVVRGDSAAYFCASSPNRGTYEQYFGPGTRLTVT.

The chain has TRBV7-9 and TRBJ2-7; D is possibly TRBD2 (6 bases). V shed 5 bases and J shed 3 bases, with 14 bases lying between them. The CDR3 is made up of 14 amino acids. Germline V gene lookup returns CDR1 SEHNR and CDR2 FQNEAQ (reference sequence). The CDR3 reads CASSARLVGYEQYF. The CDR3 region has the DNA TGTGCCAGCAGCGCAAGACTAGTAGGCTACGAGCAGTACTTC.

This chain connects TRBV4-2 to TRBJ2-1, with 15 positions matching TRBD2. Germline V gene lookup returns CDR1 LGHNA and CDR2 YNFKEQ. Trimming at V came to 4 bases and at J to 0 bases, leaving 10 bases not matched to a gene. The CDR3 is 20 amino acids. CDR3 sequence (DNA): TGTGCCAGCAGCCTCCGACCGGGACTAGCGGGAGGAAGCTCCTACAATGAGCAGTTCTTC. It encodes CASSLRPGLAGGSSYNEQFF.

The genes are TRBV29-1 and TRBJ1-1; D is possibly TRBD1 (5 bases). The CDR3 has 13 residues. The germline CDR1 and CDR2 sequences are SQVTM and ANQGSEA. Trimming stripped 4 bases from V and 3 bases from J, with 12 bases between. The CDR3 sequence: CSVVLGGHTEAFF. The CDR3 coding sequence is TGCAGCGTTGTTCTGGGGGGTCACACTGAAGCTTTCTTT.

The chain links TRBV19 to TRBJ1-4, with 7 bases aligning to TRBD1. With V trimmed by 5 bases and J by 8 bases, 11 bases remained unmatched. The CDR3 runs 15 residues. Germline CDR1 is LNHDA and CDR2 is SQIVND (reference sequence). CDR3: CASSSHRGVEEKLFF. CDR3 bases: TGTGCCAGTAGTTCGCACAGGGGAGTCGAGGAAAAACTGTTTTTT.

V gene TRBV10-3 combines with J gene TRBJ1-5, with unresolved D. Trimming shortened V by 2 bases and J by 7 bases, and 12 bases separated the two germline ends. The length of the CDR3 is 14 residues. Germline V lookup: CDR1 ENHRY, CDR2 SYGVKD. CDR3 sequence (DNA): TGTGCCATCAGTGAGGACGGGTTTAAGCAGCCCCAGCATTTT. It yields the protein CAISEDGFKQPQHF.